The 19 T cell receptor beta chains below all came from one sample that was sequenced in a study of human T cells and chemical hapten exposure. Time point described: patch test 2, 6 weeks after DPC sensitization. As for treatment: therapeutic diphenylcyclopropenone sensitization with weekly scalp DPC. MiXCR, run by TCRdb on the RACE reads, gives a single entry per CDR3 protein. The table includes about 69,000 distinct CDR3 sequences, under 13% detected once. The source material was whole blood, sampled in connection with sensitization to the hapten diphenylcyclopropenone (DPC). The source is a woman between 45 and 65 years old with alopecia areata. Some clones in this sample may be carry-over from other donors' samples.

This clonotype was observed at least ten times. The rearrangement joins TRBV7-2 to TRBJ2-7; 12 bases match TRBD2. Germline CDR1 is SGHTA and CDR2 is FQGNSA. Germline trimming cut 1 base from V and 6 bases from J; bases unmatched to any gene: 4. This CDR3 is built from 15 residues. The CDR3: CASSLGLAGAGEQYF. The CDR3, as DNA: TGTGCCAGCAGCTTAGGACTAGCGGGAGCGGGCGAGCAGTACTTC.

This clonotype occurred a few times. This chain connects TRBV10-3 to TRBJ2-5; unclear D gene. CDR1 ENHRY and CDR2 SYGVKD come from the germline V gene. This CDR3 spans 11 amino acids. V lost 8 bases, J lost 3 bases, and 7 bases lay in between. The CDR3 reads CAIGPEETQYF. CDR3 DNA sequence: TGTGCCATCGGCCCGGAAGAGACCCAGTACTTC.

The genes are TRBV4-2 and TRBJ2-7; D possibly uses TRBD1 or TRBD2 (5 bases each). The V and J ends lost 8 bases and 6 bases respectively, with 14 bases between them. This CDR3 is 12 amino acids long. The germline gives CDR1 LGHNA, CDR2 YNFKEQ. The CDR3 region is CASGRTGLEQYF. The CDR3 DNA follows: TGTGCCAGCGGGAGAACGGGGCTCGAGCAGTACTTC.

This clonotype was seen repeatedly, ten times or more. This rearrangement joins TRBV29-1 to TRBJ1-3; 7 nucleotides agree with TRBD1. Losses at the gene ends were 6 bases for V and 0 bases for J; bases not matched to a gene: 2. This CDR3 has 13 amino acids. The germline CDR1 and CDR2 sequences are SQVTM and ANQGSEA. The CDR3 spells CSVGDSSGNTIYF. Here the CDR3 DNA reads TGCAGCGTAGGGGACAGCTCTGGAAACACCATATATTTT.

This clonotype was seen ten or more times. This rearrangement joins TRBV20-1 to TRBJ2-7; D call uncertain. The germline V gene has CDR1 DFQATT and CDR2 SNEGSKA (reference sequence). The ends were cut back, 6 bases at V and 5 bases at J, with 17 bases in the middle. This CDR3 contains 13 residues. The CDR3 nucleotides read TGCAGTGCCAGAAAGGCCCCGGCGGACGAGCAGTACTTC. This sequence encodes CSARKAPADEQYF.

In the case of this clonotype: This clone may be a read error of a much larger clone one base away. The chain employs TRBV4-2 and TRBJ1-6; D call uncertain. This CDR3 has 14 residues. In germline, CDR1 is LGHNA, CDR2 YNFKEQ. The DNA of the CDR3 is TGTGCCAGCAACCAAGTAGATAATAATTCACCCCTCCACTTT. Translation gives CASNQVDNNSPLHF.

This clonotype has ten or more counts. The chain recombines TRBV2 with TRBJ2-3; 9 nucleotides match TRBD1. The CDR3 runs to 15 residues. V was pared by 6 bases and J by 5 bases, with 9 bases of the junction left unmatched. Germline lookup yields CDR1 SNHLY and CDR2 FYNNEI. The CDR3 is CASRATGGLGDTQYF. DNA for the CDR3: TGTGCCAGCAGGGCGACAGGGGGTCTGGGAGATACGCAGTATTTT.

The rearrangement joins TRBV5-4 to TRBJ2-3; TRBD2 might be the D (5 bases). This CDR3 has 20 amino acids. In germline, CDR1 is SGHNT, CDR2 YYREEE (reference sequence). The V end lost 0 bases, the J end lost 0 bases, and 23 bases lay between the germline ends. CDR3 sequence (DNA): TGTGCCAGCAGCTTGGGGGCTAGAGGGTCGTTCCTTGCTAGCACAGATACGCAGTATTTT. Amino acid sequence: CASSLGARGSFLASTDTQYF. The entire variable domain, with the rest obtained from reference TRBV5-4 and TRBJ2-3, is as follows: ETGVTQSPTHLIKTRGQQVTLRCSSQSGHNTVSWYQQALGQGPQFIFQYYREEENGRGNFPPRFSGLQFPNYSSELNVNALELDDSALYLCASSLGARGSFLASTDTQYFGPGTRLTVL.

This clonotype has at least ten counts. The genes are TRBV18 and TRBJ2-1; no definite D call. This CDR3 has 12 residues. V lost 2 bases and J 6 bases, leaving 5 bases between the germline ends. The germline V gene has CDR1 KGHSH and CDR2 LQKENI. The CDR3 sequence: CASSPGPNEQFF. Written as DNA, the CDR3 is TGTGCCAGCTCACCAGGCCCCAATGAGCAGTTCTTC.

The sample holds many counts of this clonotype. The chain employs TRBV29-1 and TRBJ2-6; D gene ambiguous. V was clipped by 6 bases and J by 0 bases, with 12 bases between them. Germline V gives CDR1 SQVTM, CDR2 ANQGSEA. The CDR3 contains 15 residues. The CDR3 sequence: CSVGISASGANVLTF. CDR3 nucleotides: TGCAGCGTAGGTATCTCAGCCTCTGGGGCCAACGTCCTGACTTTC. Based on the CDR3 plus reference TRBV29-1 and TRBJ2-6, the full variable domain is SAVISQKPSRDICQRGTSLTIQCQVDSQVTMMFWYRQQPGQSLTLIATANQGSEATYESGFVIDKFPISRPNLTFSTLTVSNMSPEDSSIYLCSVGISASGANVLTFGAGSRLTVL.

In this sample, this clonotype turned up many times. The genes are TRBV2 and TRBJ2-1; D gene uncertain. Germline V gene lookup returns CDR1 SNHLY and CDR2 FYNNEI. V was trimmed by 2 bases and J by 9 bases, leaving 5 bases between them. CDR3 size: 11 residues. CDR3 in amino acids: CASSETTEQFF. The CDR3 DNA sequence: TGTGCCAGCAGTGAAACTACTGAGCAGTTCTTC.

This clonotype was seen repeatedly, ten times or more. V and J are TRBV3-1 and TRBJ2-1; 8 bases agree with TRBD2. This CDR3 comprises 14 residues. The germline V gene encodes CDR1 LGHDT and CDR2 YNNKEL (reference sequence). Unmatched junction bases numbered 5, after V lost 3 bases and J lost 7 bases. This CDR3 is CASSQAGGWNEQFF. The DNA of the CDR3 is TGTGCCAGCAGCCAGGCGGGAGGATGGAATGAGCAGTTCTTC.

This clonotype showed up many times. The chain joins TRBV18 to TRBJ2-7, with D unclear. The CDR3 consists of 13 residues. Trimming took off 3 bases at V and 6 bases at J, with 12 bases between the two ends. Germline V CDR1 and CDR2: KGHSH, LQKENI. The CDR3 DNA is TGTGCCAGCTCACCGGTTCAATCCGGCGAGCAGTACTTC. Translating gives CASSPVQSGEQYF.

The sample holds a few counts of this clonotype. V is TRBV19 and J is TRBJ1-2; 7 positions match TRBD1. V gave up 6 bases and J gave up 9 bases; unmatched junction bases: 13. From germline, CDR1 is LNHDA and CDR2 SQIVND (reference sequence). This CDR3 is built from 14 residues. Here the CDR3 DNA reads TGTGCCAGTAGAGCTAGGACAGGCCCAGGGAGCTACACCTTC. It codes for CASRARTGPGSYTF.

This clonotype was recorded at least ten times. Here the CDR3 DNA reads TGCGCCAGCCGTGTCGAGGTGAACACTGAAGCTTTCTTT. The encoded protein is CASRVEVNTEAFF. This chain joins TRBV5-1 and TRBJ1-1; no clear D. V lost 7 bases and J lost 0, with 10 bases in between. The CDR3 is 13 residues long. In germline, CDR1 is SGHRS, CDR2 YFSETQ.

There are many counts of this clonotype. The V call is TRBV18, the J call TRBJ2-1, with 8 bases identical to TRBD2. This CDR3 region has 16 residues. The J segment lost 3 bases and the V segment lost 2 bases, leaving 6 bases of the junction unmatched. The germline V gene has CDR1 KGHSH and CDR2 LQKENI. The DNA for the CDR3 is TGTGCCAGCTCACCAACGGCTAGCGGGTACTACAATGAGCAGTTCTTC. Amino acid sequence: CASSPTASGYYNEQFF.

This clonotype was seen a handful of times. The chain carries TRBV3-1 and TRBJ1-4, with D unresolved. This CDR3 is built from 13 residues. Trimming left V 4 bases short and J 16 bases short, with 19 bases between. Germline V gene lookup returns CDR1 LGHDT and CDR2 YNNKEL (reference sequence). CDR3 DNA: TGTGCCAGCAGCCTAGTGGAAGGCGAGCATAGGTTTTTT. As protein: CASSLVEGEHRFF.

The chain links TRBV20-1 to TRBJ2-3; D is undetermined. The CDR3 length is 12 residues. Between the trimmed V and J ends, which lost 3 bases and 4 bases, there was a span of 8 bases. The germline V gene encodes CDR1 DFQATT and CDR2 SNEGSKA (reference sequence). The CDR3 DNA sequence: TGCAGTGCTAGTAGCCCAGCAGATACGCAGTATTTT. Protein sequence: CSASSPADTQYF.

This clonotype was seen at least ten times. The chain couples TRBV5-1 to TRBJ2-6, with 10 bases aligning to TRBD2. This CDR3 is 19 amino acids long. Germline-derived CDR1 and CDR2 are SGHRS and YFSETQ. J gave up 4 bases and V 4 bases, and 14 bases lay outside the gene matches. CDR3 loop: CASSNPAWTSGSGANVLTF. In DNA, the CDR3 is TGCGCCAGCAGCAACCCCGCTTGGACTAGCGGTTCCGGGGCCAACGTCCTGACTTTC.